What follows describes a single TCR beta chain. The CDR3 length is 15 residues. With V trimmed by 2 bases and J by 4 bases, 6 bases remained unmatched. Germline V gene sequence: CDR1 MGHRA, CDR2 YSYEKL. The data were obtained in a study of blood T cell repertoires in COVID-19. Assay: immunoSEQ multiplex PCR; the TCRdb copy retains only in-frame clones and omits some. The sample includes roughly 290,000 clones, roughly 89% of them seen just once. The origin of this receptor is a middle-aged woman who had recovered from COVID-19. Material for sequencing was PBMCs or T cells enriched from blood (not recorded which). The chain has TRBV4-1 and TRBJ1-1, with TRBD1 identical over 8 bases. This chain's CDR3 is CASSQPHRGTTEAFF. Written as DNA, the CDR3 is TGCGCCAGCAGCCAACCTCACAGGGGGACCACTGAAGCTTTCTTT.